These T cell receptor beta chains were read from a single sample in a study of T cell repertoires in cytomegalovirus infection. TCRdb passed the reads through MiXCR, listing each CDR3 protein once. Found here are some 920,000 distinct CDR3 sequences, approximately 31% of them singletons; the top ten hold roughly 12%. For these receptors, no antigen is known. Sequencing used cultured CD8+ T cells from PBMCs, obtained from culture after CMV antigen stimulation. The receptors originated from a human donor in good health (CMV status not recorded). Some clones in this sample may be carry-over from other donors' samples. CDR3s include the opening cysteine and the closing phenylalanine or tryptophan. A D gene is named only where the DNA matches it firmly. Not every row has a clone size; where given, it reads once, few, many or a size class.

size: -
D: TRBD1
V: TRBV6-2/TRBV6-3
J: TRBJ1-5
DNA: TGTGCCAGCAGTTTAGGGACAGGGGGCTGGCCCCAGCATTTT
CDR3: CASSLGTGGWPQHF

size: -
D: -
V: TRBV27
J: TRBJ2-7
DNA: TGTGCCAGCGGCTCTTGGGGTCCTAACGAGCAGTACTTC
CDR3: CASGSWGPNEQYF

size: -
D: TRBD2
V: TRBV29-1
J: TRBJ2-3
DNA: TGCAGCGGGCGACTAGCTATGACAGATACGCAGTATTTT
CDR3: CSGRLAMTDTQYF

size: -
D: -
V: TRBV19
J: TRBJ2-3
DNA: TGTGCCAGTAGTGCACTTAGGGCAGATACGCAGTATTTT
CDR3: CASSALRADTQYF

size: -
D: -
V: TRBV6-5
J: TRBJ2-7
DNA: TGTGCCAGCAGTTACTACCCAAAAGGGGGGTTTTCCTACGAGCAGTACTTC
CDR3: CASSYYPKGGFSYEQYF

size: -
D: -
V: TRBV12-3/TRBV12-4
J: TRBJ1-2
DNA: TGTGCCAGCACCTCCCAGACGGTCGGGCATGGCTACACCTTC
CDR3: CASTSQTVGHGYTF

size: -
D: -
V: TRBV3-1
J: TRBJ2-1
DNA: TGTGCCAGCAGCCAAGATCCCCCCAGGGTCTTCTACAATGAGCAGTTCTTC
CDR3: CASSQDPPRVFYNEQFF

size: -
D: TRBD1
V: TRBV27
J: TRBJ1-2
DNA: TGTACCAGCAGTTTATCGAAGGGACAGGGGGGAAGAGGCAACTATGGCTACACCTTC
CDR3: CTSSLSKGQGGRGNYGYTF

size: -
D: -
V: TRBV19
J: TRBJ2-3
DNA: TGTGCCAGTAGTATAGTCCCGACAGATACGCAGTATTTT
CDR3: CASSIVPTDTQYF

size: -
D: TRBD1
V: TRBV12-3/TRBV12-4
J: TRBJ1-1
DNA: TGTGCCAGCAGTTCGAGGGGGCGGACCACTGAAGCTTTCTTT
CDR3: CASSSRGRTTEAFF

size: many
D: TRBD1
V: TRBV19
J: TRBJ1-2
DNA: TGTGCCAGTAGTATGCTCTTTCGTGGGACAGCTTCTAACTATGGCTACACCTTC
CDR3: CASSMLFRGTASNYGYTF

size: many
D: -
V: TRBV7-8
J: TRBJ1-1
DNA: TGTGCCAGCAGCTTAGAGCGGTCTAACACTGAAGCTTTCTTT
CDR3: CASSLERSNTEAFF

size: few
D: -
V: TRBV6-6
J: TRBJ1-1
DNA: TGTGCCAGCAGTCCCCTTTTAGGGGGGGATTTCACTGAAGCTTTCTTT
CDR3: CASSPLLGGDFTEAFF

size: -
D: -
V: TRBV4-1
J: TRBJ2-1
DNA: TGCGCCAGCAGCCAACTTCAAGGGGACAATGAGCAGTTCTTC
CDR3: CASSQLQGDNEQFF